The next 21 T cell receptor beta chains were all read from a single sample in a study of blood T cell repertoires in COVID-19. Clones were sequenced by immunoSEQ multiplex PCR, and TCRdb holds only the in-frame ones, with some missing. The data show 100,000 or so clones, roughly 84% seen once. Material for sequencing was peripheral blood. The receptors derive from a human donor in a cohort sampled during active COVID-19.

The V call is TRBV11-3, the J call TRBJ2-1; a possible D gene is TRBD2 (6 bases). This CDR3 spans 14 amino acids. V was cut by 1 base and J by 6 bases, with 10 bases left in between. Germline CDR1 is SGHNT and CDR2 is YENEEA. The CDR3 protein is CASSLGRGSNEQFF. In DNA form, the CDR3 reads TGTGCCAGCAGCTTAGGGCGGGGAAGCAATGAGCAGTTCTTC.

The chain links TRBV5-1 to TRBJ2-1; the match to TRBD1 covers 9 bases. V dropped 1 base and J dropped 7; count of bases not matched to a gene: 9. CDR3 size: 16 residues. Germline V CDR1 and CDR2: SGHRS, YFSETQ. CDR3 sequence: CASSLTGGMGGNEQFF. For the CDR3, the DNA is TGCGCCAGCAGCTTGACAGGGGGCATGGGTGGGAATGAGCAGTTCTTC.

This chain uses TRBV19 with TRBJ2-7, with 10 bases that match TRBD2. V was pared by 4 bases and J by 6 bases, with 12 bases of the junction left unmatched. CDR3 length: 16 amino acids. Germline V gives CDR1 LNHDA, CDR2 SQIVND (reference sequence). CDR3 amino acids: CASSSNSGGIISEQYF. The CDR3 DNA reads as TGTGCCAGTAGTAGCAATAGCGGGGGGATAATATCCGAGCAGTACTTC.

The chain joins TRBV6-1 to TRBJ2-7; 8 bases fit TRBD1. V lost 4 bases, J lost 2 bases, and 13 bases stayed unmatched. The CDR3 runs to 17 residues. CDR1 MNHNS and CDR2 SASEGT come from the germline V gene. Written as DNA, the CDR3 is TGTGCCAGCAGTGCGATCGACAGGGGCCTAATCACCTACGAGCAGTACTTC. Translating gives CASSAIDRGLITYEQYF.

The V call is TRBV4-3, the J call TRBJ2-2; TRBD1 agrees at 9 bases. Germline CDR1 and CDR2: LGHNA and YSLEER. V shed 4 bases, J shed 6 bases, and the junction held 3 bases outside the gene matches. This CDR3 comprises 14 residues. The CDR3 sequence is CASSPTGGPGELFF. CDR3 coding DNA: TGCGCCAGCAGCCCTACAGGGGGCCCCGGGGAGCTGTTTTTT.

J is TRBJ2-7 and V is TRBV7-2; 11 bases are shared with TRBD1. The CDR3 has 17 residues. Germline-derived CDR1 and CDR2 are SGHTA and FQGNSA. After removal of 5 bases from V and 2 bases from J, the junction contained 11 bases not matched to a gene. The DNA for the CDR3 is TGTGCCAGCAGCCCCCCCGGGACAGGGGGGATGGCCTACGAGCAGTACTTC. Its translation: CASSPPGTGGMAYEQYF.

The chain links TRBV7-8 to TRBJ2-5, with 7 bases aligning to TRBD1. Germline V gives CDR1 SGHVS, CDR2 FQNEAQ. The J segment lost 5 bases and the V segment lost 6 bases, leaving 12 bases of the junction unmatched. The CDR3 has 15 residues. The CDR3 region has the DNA TGTGCCAGCAGAGTTACAGGGGTCTATGGGGAGACCCAGTACTTC. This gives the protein CASRVTGVYGETQYF.

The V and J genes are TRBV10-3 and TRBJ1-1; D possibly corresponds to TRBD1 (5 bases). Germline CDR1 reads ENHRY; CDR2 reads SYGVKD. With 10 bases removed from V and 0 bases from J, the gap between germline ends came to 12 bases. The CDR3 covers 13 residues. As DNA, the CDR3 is TGTGCCACCGCCAGGGAAATGAACACTGAAGCTTTCTTT. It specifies CATAREMNTEAFF.

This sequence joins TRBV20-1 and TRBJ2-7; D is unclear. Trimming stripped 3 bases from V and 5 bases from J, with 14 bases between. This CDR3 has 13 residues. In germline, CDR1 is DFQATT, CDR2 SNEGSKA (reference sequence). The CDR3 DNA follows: TGCAGTGCTAGTAACCCTAAAGCCCACGAGCAGTACTTC. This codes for CSASNPKAHEQYF.

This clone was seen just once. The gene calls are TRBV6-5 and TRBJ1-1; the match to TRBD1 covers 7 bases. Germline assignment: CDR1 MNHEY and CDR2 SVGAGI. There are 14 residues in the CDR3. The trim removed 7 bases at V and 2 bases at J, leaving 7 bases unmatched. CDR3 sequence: CASTPGTANTEAFF. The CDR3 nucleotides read TGTGCCAGCACTCCTGGGACAGCCAACACTGAAGCTTTCTTT.

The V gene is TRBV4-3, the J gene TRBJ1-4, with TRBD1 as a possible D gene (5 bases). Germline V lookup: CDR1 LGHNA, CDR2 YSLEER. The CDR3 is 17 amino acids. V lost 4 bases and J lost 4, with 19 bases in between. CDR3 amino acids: CASSPGKGRSINEKLFF. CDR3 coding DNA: TGCGCCAGCAGCCCGGGGAAGGGGAGGTCAATTAATGAAAAACTGTTTTTT.

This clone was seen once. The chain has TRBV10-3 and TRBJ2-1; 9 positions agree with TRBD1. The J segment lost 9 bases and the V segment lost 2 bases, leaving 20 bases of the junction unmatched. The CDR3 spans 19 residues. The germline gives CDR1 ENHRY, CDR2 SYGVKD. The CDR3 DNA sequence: TGTGCCATCAGTGAGGGGACAGGGAAGTTCGCTAGCGAGGAGGGTGAGCAGTTCTTC. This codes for CAISEGTGKFASEEGEQFF.

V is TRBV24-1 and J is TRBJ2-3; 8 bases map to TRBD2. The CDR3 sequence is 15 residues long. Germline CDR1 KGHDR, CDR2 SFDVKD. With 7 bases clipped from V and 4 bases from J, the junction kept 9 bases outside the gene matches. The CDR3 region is CATSPRGAWADTQYF. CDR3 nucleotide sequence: TGTGCCACCAGCCCGCGGGGGGCCTGGGCAGATACGCAGTATTTT.

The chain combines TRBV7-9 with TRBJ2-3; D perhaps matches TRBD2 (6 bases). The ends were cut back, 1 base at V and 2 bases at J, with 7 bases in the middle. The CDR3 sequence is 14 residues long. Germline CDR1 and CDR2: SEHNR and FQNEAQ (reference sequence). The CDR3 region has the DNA TGTGCCAGCAGCTTAGAGGGACTCACAGATACGCAGTATTTT. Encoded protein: CASSLEGLTDTQYF.

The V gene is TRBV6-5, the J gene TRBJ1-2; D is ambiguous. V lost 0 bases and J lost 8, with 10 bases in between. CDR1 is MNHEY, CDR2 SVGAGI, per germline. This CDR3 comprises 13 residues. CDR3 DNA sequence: TGTGCCAGCAGTTACTCCTGGAGCGGCGGCTACACCTTC. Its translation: CASSYSWSGGYTF.

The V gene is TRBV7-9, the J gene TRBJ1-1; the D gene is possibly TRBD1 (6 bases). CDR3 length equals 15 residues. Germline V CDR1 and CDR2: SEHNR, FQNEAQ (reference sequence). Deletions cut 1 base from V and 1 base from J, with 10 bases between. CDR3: CASSLGGGGNTEAFF. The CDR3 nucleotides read TGTGCCAGCAGCTTAGGGGGAGGGGGGAACACTGAAGCTTTCTTT.

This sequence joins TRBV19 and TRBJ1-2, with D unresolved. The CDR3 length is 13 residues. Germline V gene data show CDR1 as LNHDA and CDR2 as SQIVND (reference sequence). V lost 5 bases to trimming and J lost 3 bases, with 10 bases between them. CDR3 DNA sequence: TGTGCCAGTAGTCAAGCTCTGGACTATGGCTACACCTTC. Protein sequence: CASSQALDYGYTF.

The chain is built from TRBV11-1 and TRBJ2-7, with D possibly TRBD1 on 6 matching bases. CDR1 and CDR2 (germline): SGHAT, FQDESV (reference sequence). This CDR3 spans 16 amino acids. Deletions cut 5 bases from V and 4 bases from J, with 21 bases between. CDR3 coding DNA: TGTGCCAGCAGCCCCGCCACCGGGACAATATTTTACGAGCAGTACTTC. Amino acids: CASSPATGTIFYEQYF.

CDR3 in amino acids: CASSGSRDRVQETQYF. In DNA form, the CDR3 reads TGTGCCAGCTCAGGATCCCGGGACAGGGTCCAAGAGACCCAGTACTTC. The chain links TRBV18 to TRBJ2-5; the match to TRBD1 covers 9 bases. V shed 5 bases, J shed 1 base, and the junction held 8 bases outside the gene matches. Germline assignment: CDR1 KGHSH and CDR2 LQKENI. CDR3 size: 16 residues. Full variable domain (outside the CDR3, taken from reference TRBV18 and TRBJ2-5): NAGVMQNPRHLVRRRGQEARLRCSPMKGHSHVYWYRQLPEEGLKFMVYLQKENIIDESGMPKERFSAEFPKEGPSILRIQQVVRGDSAAYFCASSGSRDRVQETQYFGPGTRLLVL.

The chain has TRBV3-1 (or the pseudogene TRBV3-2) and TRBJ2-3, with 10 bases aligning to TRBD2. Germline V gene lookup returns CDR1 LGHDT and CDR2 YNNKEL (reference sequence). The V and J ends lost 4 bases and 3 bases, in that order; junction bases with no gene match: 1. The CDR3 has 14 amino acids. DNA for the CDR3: TGTGCCAGCAGCCCTAGCGGGGGAACAGATACGCAGTATTTT. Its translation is CASSPSGGTDTQYF.

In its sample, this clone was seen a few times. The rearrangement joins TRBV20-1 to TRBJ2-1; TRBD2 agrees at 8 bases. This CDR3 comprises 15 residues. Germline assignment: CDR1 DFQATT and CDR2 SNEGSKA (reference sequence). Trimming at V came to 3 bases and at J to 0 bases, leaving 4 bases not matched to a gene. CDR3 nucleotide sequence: TGCAGTGCTAGTTACGGGGGGGTCTCCTACAATGAGCAGTTCTTC. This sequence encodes CSASYGGVSYNEQFF.